The clone carrying this TCR beta chain came up a few times. Its matching antigen is unknown. The CDR3 length is 13 residues. Germline V gives CDR1 SGHRS, CDR2 YFSETQ. The data belong to a study of blood T cells in healthy people across ages. Looking at the study overall: Capturing about one barcoded beta molecule per two T cells was achieved by template switching. General observations from the study: Strong correlation linked observed beta diversity and percent naive T cells. Long-lived and aged donors differed, with more naive CD4+ cells and higher diversity in the long-lived.

Primed by a sample-barcoded 5' primer and a J-beta primer mix, a second PCR proceeded for 7 to 11 cycles. TCRdb independently ran MiXCR on the 5' RACE reads; one entry per CDR3 protein. The sample lists roughly 570,000 distinct CDR3 sequences; roughly 28% were seen once. This receptor was identified in a woman aged 70-85 years in good health. The chain couples TRBV5-1 to TRBJ2-5, with 11 positions matching TRBD1. The end of the DNA aligns better with TRBJ2-1, so the J call may be wrong. Specimen: blood. This CDR3 is CATSGQGDNEQFF. Written as DNA, the CDR3 is TGCGCCACCTCGGGACAGGGGGACAATGAGCAGTTCTTC.